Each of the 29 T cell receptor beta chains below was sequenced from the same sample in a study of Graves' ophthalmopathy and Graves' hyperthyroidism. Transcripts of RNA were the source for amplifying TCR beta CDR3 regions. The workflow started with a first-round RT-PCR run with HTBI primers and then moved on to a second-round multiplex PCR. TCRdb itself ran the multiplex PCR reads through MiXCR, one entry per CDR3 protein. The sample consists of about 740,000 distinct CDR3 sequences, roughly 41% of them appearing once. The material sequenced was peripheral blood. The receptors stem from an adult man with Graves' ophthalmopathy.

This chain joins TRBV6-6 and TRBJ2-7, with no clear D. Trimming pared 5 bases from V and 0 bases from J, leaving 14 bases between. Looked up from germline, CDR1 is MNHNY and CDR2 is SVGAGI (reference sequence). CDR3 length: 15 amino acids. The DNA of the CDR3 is TGTGCCAGCAGTCTAGACGGAGCCTCCTCCTACGAGCAGTACTTC. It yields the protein CASSLDGASSYEQYF.

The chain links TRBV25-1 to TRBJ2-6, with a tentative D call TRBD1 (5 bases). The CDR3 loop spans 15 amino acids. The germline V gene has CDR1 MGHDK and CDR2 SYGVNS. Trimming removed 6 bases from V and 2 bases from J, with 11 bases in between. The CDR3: CASSTRVTGANVLTF. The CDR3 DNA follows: TGTGCCAGCAGCACCAGGGTAACTGGGGCCAACGTCCTGACTTTC.

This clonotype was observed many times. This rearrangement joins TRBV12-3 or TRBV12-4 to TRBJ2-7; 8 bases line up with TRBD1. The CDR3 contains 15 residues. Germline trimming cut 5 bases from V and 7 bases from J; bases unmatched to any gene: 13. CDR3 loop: CASSPGQGALLEQYF. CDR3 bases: TGTGCCAGCAGTCCCGGACAGGGAGCCCTCCTGGAGCAGTACTTC.

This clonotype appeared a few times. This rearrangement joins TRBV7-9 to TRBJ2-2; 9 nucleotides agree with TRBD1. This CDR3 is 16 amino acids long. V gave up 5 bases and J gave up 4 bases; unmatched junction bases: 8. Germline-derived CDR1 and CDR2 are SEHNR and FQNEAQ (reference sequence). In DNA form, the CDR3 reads TGTGCCAGCAGCGGGGGACAGGGCCCTCTCACCGGGGAGCTGTTTTTT. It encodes CASSGGQGPLTGELFF.

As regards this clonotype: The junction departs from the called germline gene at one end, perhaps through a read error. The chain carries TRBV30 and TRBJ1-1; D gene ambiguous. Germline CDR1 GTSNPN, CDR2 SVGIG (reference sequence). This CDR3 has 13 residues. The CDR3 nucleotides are TGTGCCTGGAGGCGAGAGGGAAGGGTTGGGTGGGTCTTT. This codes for CAWRREGRVGWVF. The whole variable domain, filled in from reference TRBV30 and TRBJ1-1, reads SQTIHQWPATLVQPVGSPLSLECTVEGTSNPNLYWYRQAAGRGLQLLFYSVGIGQISSEVPQNLSASRPQDRQFILSSKKLLLSDSGFYLCAWRREGRVGWVFGQGTRLTVV.

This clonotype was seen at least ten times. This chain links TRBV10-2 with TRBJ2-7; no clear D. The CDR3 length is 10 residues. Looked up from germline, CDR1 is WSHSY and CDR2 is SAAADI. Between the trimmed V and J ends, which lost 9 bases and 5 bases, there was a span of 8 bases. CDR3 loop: CASAGNEQYF. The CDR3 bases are TGCGCCAGTGCTGGGAACGAGCAGTACTTC.

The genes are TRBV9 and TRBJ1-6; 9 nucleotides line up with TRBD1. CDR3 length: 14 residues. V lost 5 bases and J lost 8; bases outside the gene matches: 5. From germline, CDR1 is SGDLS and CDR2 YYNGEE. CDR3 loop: CASSSRTGDSPLHF. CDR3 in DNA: TGTGCCAGCAGTTCCCGGACAGGGGATTCACCCCTCCACTTT.

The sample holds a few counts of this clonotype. CDR3 nucleotide sequence: TGTGCCAGTAGGGGGCCTACAGGAAACGGGGAGCTGTTTTTT. It translates to CASRGPTGNGELFF. This chain connects TRBV19 to TRBJ2-2; the D gene is possibly TRBD1 (5 bases). This CDR3 is 14 amino acids long. V was pared by 6 bases and J by 7 bases, with 15 bases between. CDR1 and CDR2 from the germline V gene are LNHDA and SQIVND (reference sequence). Combining the CDR3 with reference TRBV19 and TRBJ2-2 gives the whole variable domain DGGITQSPKYLFRKEGQNVTLSCEQNLNHDAMYWYRQDPGQGLRLIYYSQIVNDFQKGDIAEGYSVSREKKESFPLTVTSAQKNPTAFYLCASRGPTGNGELFFGEGSRLTVL.

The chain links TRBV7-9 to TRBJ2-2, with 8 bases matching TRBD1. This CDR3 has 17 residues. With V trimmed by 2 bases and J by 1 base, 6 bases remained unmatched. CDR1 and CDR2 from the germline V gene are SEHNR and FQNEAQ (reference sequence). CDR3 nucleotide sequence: TGTGCCAGCAGCTTAAACCCCGGACAGGGGAACACCGGGGAGCTGTTTTTT. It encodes CASSLNPGQGNTGELFF.

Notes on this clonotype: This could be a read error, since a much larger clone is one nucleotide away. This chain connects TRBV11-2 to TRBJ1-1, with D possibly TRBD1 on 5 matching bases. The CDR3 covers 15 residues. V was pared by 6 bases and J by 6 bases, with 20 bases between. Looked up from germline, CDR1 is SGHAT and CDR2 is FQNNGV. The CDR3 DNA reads TGTGCCAGCAGGCCAGCGCAGGGATGGGACGCTGAAGCTTTCTTT. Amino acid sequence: CASRPAQGWDAEAFF. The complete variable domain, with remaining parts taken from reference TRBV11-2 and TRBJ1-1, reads EAGVAQSPRYKIIEKRQSVAFWCNPISGHATLYWYQQILGQGPKLLIQFQNNGVVDDSQLPKDRFSAERLKGVDSTLKIQPAKLEDSAVYLCASRPAQGWDAEAFFGQGTRLTVV.

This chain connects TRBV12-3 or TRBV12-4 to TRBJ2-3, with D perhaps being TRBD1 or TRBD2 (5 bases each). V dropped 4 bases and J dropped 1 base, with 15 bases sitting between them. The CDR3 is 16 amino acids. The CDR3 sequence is CASSYDRTGRTDTQYF. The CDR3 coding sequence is TGTGCCAGCAGTTACGACCGGACGGGACGCACAGATACGCAGTATTTT.

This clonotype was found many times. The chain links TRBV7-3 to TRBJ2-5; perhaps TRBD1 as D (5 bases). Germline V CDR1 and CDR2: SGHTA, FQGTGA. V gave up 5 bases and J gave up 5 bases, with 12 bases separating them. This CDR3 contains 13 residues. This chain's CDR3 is CASSADRIETQYF. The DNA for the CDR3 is TGTGCCAGCAGCGCCGACAGAATTGAGACCCAGTACTTC.

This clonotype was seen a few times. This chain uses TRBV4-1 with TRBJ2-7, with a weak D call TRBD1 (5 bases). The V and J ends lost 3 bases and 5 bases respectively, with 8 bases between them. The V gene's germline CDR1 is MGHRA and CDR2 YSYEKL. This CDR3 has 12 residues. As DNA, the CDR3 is TGCGCCAGCAGCCATCAGGGTGACGAGCAGTACTTC. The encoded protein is CASSHQGDEQYF.

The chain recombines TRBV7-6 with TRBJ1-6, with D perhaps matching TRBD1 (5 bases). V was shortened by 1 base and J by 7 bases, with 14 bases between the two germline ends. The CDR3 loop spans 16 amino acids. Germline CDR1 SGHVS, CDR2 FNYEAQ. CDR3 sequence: CASSLDRGVRNSPLHF. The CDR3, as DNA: TGTGCCAGCAGCTTAGACCGGGGGGTTAGGAATTCACCCCTCCACTTT.

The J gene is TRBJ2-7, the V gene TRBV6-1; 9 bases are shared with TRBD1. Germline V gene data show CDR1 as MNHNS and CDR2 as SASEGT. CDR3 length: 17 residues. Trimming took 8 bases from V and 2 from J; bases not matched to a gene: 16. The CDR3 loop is CASYSGTGKSGTYEQYF. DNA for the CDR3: TGTGCCAGCTACTCCGGGACAGGGAAATCAGGAACCTACGAGCAGTACTTC.

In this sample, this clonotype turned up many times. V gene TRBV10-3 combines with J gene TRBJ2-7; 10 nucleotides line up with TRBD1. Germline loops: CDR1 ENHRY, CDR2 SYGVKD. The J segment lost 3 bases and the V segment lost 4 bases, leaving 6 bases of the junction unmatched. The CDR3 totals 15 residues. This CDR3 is CAISGKGQGIYEQYF. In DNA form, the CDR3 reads TGTGCCATCAGTGGAAAGGGACAGGGGATCTACGAGCAGTACTTC.

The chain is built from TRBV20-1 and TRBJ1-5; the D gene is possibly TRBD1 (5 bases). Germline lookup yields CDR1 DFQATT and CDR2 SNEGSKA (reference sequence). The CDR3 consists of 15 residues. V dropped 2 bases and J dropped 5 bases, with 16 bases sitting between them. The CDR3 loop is CSARTGGRNHQPQHF. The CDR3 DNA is TGCAGTGCTAGAACGGGGGGGAGAAATCATCAGCCCCAGCATTTT.

This CDR3 reads CATSRGTGRNEKLFF. The CDR3 DNA sequence: TGTGCCACCAGCAGAGGGACAGGGCGAAATGAAAAACTGTTTTTT. The rearrangement links TRBV15 to TRBJ1-4; 8 bases fit TRBD1. The germline V gene encodes CDR1 LNHNV and CDR2 YYDKDF (reference sequence). The length of the CDR3 is 15 residues. V was clipped by 1 base and J by 5 bases; unmatched bases: 3.

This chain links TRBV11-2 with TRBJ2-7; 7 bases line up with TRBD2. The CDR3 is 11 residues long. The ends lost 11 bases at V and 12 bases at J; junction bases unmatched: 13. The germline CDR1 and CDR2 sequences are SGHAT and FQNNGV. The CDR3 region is CAWSGGGKVYF. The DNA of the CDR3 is TGTGCCTGGAGTGGGGGAGGGAAAGTGTACTTC.

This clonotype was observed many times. The CDR3 DNA reads as TGCAGCGTTGAAGACACAAAGCCTAACTATGGCTACACCTTC. This gives the protein CSVEDTKPNYGYTF. The chain has TRBV29-1 and TRBJ1-2; no definite D call. V lost 0 bases and J 0 bases, leaving 8 bases between the germline ends. The CDR3 is made up of 14 amino acids. Germline V lookup: CDR1 SQVTM, CDR2 ANQGSEA.

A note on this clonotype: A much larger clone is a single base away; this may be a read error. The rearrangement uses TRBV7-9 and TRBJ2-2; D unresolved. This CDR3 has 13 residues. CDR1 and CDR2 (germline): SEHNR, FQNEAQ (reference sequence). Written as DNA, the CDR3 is TGTGCCAGCAGCTTACGGCTACAGACTGAGCTGCTTTTT. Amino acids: CASSLRLQTELLF. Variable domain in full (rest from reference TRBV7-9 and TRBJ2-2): DTGVSQNPRHKITKRGQNVTFRCDPISEHNRLYWYRQTLGQGPEFLTYFQNEAQLEKSRLLSDRFSAERPKGSFSTLEIQRTEQGDSAMYLCASSLRLQTELLFGEGSRLTVL.

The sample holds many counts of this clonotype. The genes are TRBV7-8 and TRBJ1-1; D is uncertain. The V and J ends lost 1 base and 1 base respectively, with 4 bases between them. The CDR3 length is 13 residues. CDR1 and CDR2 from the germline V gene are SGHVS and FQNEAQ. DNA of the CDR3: TGTGCCAGCAGCTTAGTTTGGAACACTGAAGCTTTCTTT. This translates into CASSLVWNTEAFF.

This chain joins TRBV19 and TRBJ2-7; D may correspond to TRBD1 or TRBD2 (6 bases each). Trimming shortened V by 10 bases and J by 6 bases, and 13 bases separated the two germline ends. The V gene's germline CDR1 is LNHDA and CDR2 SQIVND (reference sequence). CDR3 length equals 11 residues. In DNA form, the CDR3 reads TGTGCCACCGGAGGGGGTTTCGAGCAGTACTTC. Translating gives CATGGGFEQYF. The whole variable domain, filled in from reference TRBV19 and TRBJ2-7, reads DGGITQSPKYLFRKEGQNVTLSCEQNLNHDAMYWYRQDPGQGLRLIYYSQIVNDFQKGDIAEGYSVSREKKESFPLTVTSAQKNPTAFYLCATGGGFEQYFGPGTRLTVT.

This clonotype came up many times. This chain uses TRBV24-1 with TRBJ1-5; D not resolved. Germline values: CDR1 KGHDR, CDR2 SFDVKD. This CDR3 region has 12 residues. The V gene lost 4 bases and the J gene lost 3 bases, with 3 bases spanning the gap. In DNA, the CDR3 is TGTGCCACCAGTGAGTCCAATCAGCCCCAGCATTTT. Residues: CATSESNQPQHF.

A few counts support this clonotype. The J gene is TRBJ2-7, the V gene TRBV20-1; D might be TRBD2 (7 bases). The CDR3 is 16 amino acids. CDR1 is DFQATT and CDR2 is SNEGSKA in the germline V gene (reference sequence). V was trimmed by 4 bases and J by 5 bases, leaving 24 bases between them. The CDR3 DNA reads TGCAGTGCTAAGGTTTCGGGGGGCGCGAAAGGCCACGAGCAGTACTTC. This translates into CSAKVSGGAKGHEQYF.

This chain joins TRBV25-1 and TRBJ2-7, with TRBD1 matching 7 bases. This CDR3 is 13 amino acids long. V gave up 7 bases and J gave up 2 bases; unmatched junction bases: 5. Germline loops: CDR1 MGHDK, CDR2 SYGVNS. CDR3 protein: CASTFDRAYEQYF. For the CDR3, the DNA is TGTGCCAGCACTTTTGACAGGGCCTACGAGCAGTACTTC.

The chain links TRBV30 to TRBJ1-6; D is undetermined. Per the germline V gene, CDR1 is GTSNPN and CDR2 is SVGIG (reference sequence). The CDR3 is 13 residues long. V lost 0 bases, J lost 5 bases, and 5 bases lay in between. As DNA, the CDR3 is TGTGCCTGGAGTGTTTATGATAATTCACCCCTCCACTTT. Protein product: CAWSVYDNSPLHF.

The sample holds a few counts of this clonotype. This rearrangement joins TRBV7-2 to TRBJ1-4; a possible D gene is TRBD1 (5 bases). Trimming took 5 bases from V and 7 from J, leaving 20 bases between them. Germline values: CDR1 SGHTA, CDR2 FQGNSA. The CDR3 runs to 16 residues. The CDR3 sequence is CASSHKGFGGAEKLFF. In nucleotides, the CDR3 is TGTGCCAGCAGCCATAAGGGGTTCGGGGGTGCTGAAAAACTGTTTTTT.

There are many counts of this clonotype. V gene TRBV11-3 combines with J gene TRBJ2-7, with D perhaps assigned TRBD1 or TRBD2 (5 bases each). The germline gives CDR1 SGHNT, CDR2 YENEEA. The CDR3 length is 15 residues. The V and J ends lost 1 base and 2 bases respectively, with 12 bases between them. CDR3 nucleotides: TGTGCCAGCAGCTTAGGTGGCAGGGAGACCTACGAGCAGTACTTC. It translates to CASSLGGRETYEQYF.